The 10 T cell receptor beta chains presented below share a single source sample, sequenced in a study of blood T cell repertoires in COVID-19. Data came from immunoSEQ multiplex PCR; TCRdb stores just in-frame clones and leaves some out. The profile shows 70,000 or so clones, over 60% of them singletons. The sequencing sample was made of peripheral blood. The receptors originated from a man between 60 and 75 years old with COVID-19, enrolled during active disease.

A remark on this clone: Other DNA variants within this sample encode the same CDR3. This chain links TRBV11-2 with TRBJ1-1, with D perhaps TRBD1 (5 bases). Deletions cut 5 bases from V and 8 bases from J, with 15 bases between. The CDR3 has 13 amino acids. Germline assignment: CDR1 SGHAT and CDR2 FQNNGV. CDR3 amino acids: CASSQGLRREAFF. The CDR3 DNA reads TGTGCCAGCAGCCAGGGTTTGAGGCGGGAAGCTTTCTTT.

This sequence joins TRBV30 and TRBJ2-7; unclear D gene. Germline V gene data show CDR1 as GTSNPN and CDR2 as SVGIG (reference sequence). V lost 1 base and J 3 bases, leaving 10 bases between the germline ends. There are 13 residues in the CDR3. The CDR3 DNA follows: TGTGCCTGGAGTGGTCTAAGAGGCTACGAGCAGTACTTC. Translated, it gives CAWSGLRGYEQYF. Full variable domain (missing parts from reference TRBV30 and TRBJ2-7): SQTIHQWPATLVQPVGSPLSLECTVEGTSNPNLYWYRQAAGRGLQLLFYSVGIGQISSEVPQNLSASRPQDRQFILSSKKLLLSDSGFYLCAWSGLRGYEQYFGPGTRLTVT.

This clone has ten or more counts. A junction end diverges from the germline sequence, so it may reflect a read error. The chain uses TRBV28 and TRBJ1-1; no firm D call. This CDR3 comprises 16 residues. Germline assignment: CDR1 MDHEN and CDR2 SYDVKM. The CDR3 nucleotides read TGTGCCAGCAGTTTTTCTGGTGACATCTTGAATACTGAAGCTTTCTTT. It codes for CASSFSGDILNTEAFF.

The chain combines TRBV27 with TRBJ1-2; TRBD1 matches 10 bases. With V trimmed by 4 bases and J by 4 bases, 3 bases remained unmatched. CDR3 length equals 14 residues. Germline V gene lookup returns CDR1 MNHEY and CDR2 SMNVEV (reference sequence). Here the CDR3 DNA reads TGTGCCAGCAGTTATGGGACAGGGGCCTATGGCTACACCTTC. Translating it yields CASSYGTGAYGYTF.

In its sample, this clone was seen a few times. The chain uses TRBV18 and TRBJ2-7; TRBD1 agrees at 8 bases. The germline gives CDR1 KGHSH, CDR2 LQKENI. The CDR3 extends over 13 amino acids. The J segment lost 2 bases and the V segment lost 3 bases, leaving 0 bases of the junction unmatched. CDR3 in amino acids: CASSPRGPYEQYF. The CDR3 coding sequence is TGTGCCAGCTCACCCAGGGGGCCCTACGAGCAGTACTTC.

CDR3 coding DNA: TGTGCCAGCAGCCTACAGGGGTTCGGGGAGCTGTTTTTT. It translates to CASSLQGFGELFF. The V call is TRBV28, the J call TRBJ2-2; TRBD1 matches 7 bases. CDR3 size: 13 residues. V lost 6 bases to trimming and J lost 7 bases; unmatched junction nucleotides: 5. Germline-derived CDR1 and CDR2 are MDHEN and SYDVKM.

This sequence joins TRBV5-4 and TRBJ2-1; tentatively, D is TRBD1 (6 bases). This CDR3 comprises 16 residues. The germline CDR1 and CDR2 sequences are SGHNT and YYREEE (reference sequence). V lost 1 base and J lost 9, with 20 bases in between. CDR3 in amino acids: CASSLRRQGQMGEQFF. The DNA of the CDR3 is TGTGCCAGCAGCTTGAGGAGGCAGGGGCAAATGGGTGAGCAGTTCTTC. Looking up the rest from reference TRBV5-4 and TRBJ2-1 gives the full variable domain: ETGVTQSPTHLIKTRGQQVTLRCSSQSGHNTVSWYQQALGQGPQFIFQYYREEENGRGNFPPRFSGLQFPNYSSELNVNALELDDSALYLCASSLRRQGQMGEQFFGPGTRLTVL.

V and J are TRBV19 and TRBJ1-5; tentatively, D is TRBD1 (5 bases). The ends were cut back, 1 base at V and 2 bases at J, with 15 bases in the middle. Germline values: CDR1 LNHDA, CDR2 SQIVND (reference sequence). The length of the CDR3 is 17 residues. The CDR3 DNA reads TGTGCCAGTAGTATAGGATCGGGGGGGTTGGGCAATCAGCCCCAGCATTTT. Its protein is CASSIGSGGLGNQPQHF.

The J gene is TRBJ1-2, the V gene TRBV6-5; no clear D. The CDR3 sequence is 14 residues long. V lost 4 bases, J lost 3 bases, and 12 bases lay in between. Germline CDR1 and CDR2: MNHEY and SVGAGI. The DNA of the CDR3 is TGTGCCAGCAGTTTTAGAGGGTCGGACTATGGCTACACCTTC. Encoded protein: CASSFRGSDYGYTF.

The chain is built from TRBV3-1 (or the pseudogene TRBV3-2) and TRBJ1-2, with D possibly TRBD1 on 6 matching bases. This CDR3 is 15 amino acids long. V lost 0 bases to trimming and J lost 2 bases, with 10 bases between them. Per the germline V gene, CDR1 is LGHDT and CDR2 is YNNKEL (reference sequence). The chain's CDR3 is CASSQEGHRNYGYTF. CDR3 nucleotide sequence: TGTGCCAGCAGCCAAGAGGGACACCGAAACTATGGCTACACCTTC.